These T cell receptor beta chains were read from a single sample in a study of PD-L1 blockade in urothelial cancer. Produced via immunoSEQ multiplex PCR; TCRdb's table is partial and in-frame only. The sample has 30,000 to 40,000 clones; roughly 84% are singletons. Source: PBMCs, taken around atezolizumab (anti-PD-L1) treatment. The receptors shown here come from a man in his sixties with urothelial cancer. Each CDR3 is given with its conserved first and last residue. Fields, in order: CDR3 protein, CDR3 DNA, D gene, clone size, J gene, CDR3 length, V gene. D genes are given only for firm matches. Size tells how often a clone was seen (once, few, many) or the class of an expanded clone, and some rows leave it out.

CDR3aa: CASSRDSAYEQYF
CDR3nt: TGTGCCAGCAGCCGGGACTCCGCCTACGAGCAGTACTTC
d_gene: .
abundance: .
j_gene: TRBJ2-7
len: 13
v_gene: TRBV7-3

CDR3aa: CAIMGRGSGLAQYEQYF
CDR3nt: TGTGCCATCATGGGAAGGGGTTCAGGACTAGCGCAATACGAGCAGTACTTC
d_gene: TRBD2
abundance: once
j_gene: TRBJ2-7
len: 17
v_gene: TRBV10-3

CDR3aa: CSERTGGVDNEQFF
CDR3nt: TGCAGCGAACGAACAGGGGGCGTTGACAATGAGCAGTTCTTC
d_gene: TRBD1
abundance: .
j_gene: TRBJ2-1
len: 14
v_gene: TRBV29-1

CDR3aa: CASSTRVLNYGYTF
CDR3nt: TGTGCCAGCAGCACCCGGGTCCTTAACTATGGCTACACCTTC
d_gene: .
abundance: .
j_gene: TRBJ1-2
len: 14
v_gene: TRBV5-4

CDR3aa: CASTTTRRGEKLFF
CDR3nt: TGTGCCAGCACCACGACAAGGAGGGGTGAAAAACTGTTTTTT
d_gene: .
abundance: .
j_gene: TRBJ1-4
len: 14
v_gene: TRBV19

CDR3aa: CASSSFPAGGPYEQFF
CDR3nt: TGTGCCAGCAGCTCCTTCCCGGCGGGAGGGCCCTATGAGCAGTTCTTC
d_gene: TRBD2
abundance: .
j_gene: TRBJ2-1
len: 16
v_gene: TRBV7-9

CDR3aa: CASSSGTGVTGELFF
CDR3nt: TGTGCTAGCAGTTCCGGGACAGGGGTCACCGGGGAGCTGTTTTTT
d_gene: TRBD1
abundance: .
j_gene: TRBJ2-2
len: 15
v_gene: TRBV7-7

CDR3aa: CASSQDLGGKSYNEQFF
CDR3nt: TGTGCCAGCAGCCAAGATCTGGGCGGGAAATCCTACAATGAGCAGTTCTTC
d_gene: .
abundance: once
j_gene: TRBJ2-1
len: 17
v_gene: TRBV14

CDR3aa: CASALNSNQPQHF
CDR3nt: TGTGCTAGTGCCTTAAATAGCAATCAGCCCCAGCATTTT
d_gene: .
abundance: .
j_gene: TRBJ1-5
len: 13
v_gene: TRBV12-5

CDR3aa: CASSPFTTNEKLFF
CDR3nt: TGTGCCAGCAGCCCCTTTACAACTAATGAAAAACTGTTTTTT
d_gene: .
abundance: .
j_gene: TRBJ1-4
len: 14
v_gene: TRBV7-9

CDR3aa: CASSVGPGQMNEKLFF
CDR3nt: TGTGCCAGCAGCGTAGGGCCGGGACAGATGAATGAAAAACTGTTTTTT
d_gene: TRBD1
abundance: .
j_gene: TRBJ1-4
len: 16
v_gene: TRBV9

CDR3aa: CSVEEWGDGYTF
CDR3nt: TGCAGCGTTGAAGAATGGGGCGATGGCTACACCTTC
d_gene: .
abundance: .
j_gene: TRBJ1-2
len: 12
v_gene: TRBV29-1

CDR3aa: CASSRVLGQKNYGYTF
CDR3nt: TGCGCCAGCAGCCGTGTTTTGGGACAGAAAAACTATGGCTACACCTTC
d_gene: TRBD1
abundance: .
j_gene: TRBJ1-2
len: 16
v_gene: TRBV5-1

CDR3aa: CASSLEAIGAYEQYF
CDR3nt: TGCGCCAGCAGCTTGGAAGCCATAGGAGCCTACGAGCAGTACTTC
d_gene: .
abundance: .
j_gene: TRBJ2-7
len: 15
v_gene: TRBV5-1

CDR3aa: CASTERGIQETQYF
CDR3nt: TGTGCCAGCACGGAGCGGGGAATCCAAGAGACCCAGTACTTC
d_gene: TRBD2
abundance: .
j_gene: TRBJ2-5
len: 14
v_gene: TRBV2

CDR3aa: CASSIQQGFEGYTF
CDR3nt: TGTGCCAGTAGTATCCAACAGGGCTTCGAGGGCTACACCTTC
d_gene: .
abundance: few
j_gene: TRBJ1-2
len: 14
v_gene: TRBV19

CDR3aa: CASSLFFGEGETQYF
CDR3nt: TGTGCCAGCAGTTTATTCTTCGGGGAGGGAGAGACCCAGTACTTC
d_gene: TRBD2
abundance: .
j_gene: TRBJ2-5
len: 15
v_gene: TRBV27

CDR3aa: CATSRGLAGAYEQYF
CDR3nt: TGTGCCACCAGCAGAGGTCTAGCGGGTGCCTACGAGCAGTACTTC
d_gene: TRBD2
abundance: .
j_gene: TRBJ2-7
len: 15
v_gene: TRBV15

CDR3aa: CASSVGPGHIGDTQYF
CDR3nt: TGTGCCAGCAGCGTGGGGCCGGGACACATTGGGGATACGCAGTATTTT
d_gene: .
abundance: .
j_gene: TRBJ2-3
len: 16
v_gene: TRBV9

CDR3aa: CASSDGTSGADTQYF
CDR3nt: TGTGCCAGTAGTGATGGGACTAGCGGGGCAGATACGCAGTATTTT
d_gene: TRBD2
abundance: .
j_gene: TRBJ2-3
len: 15
v_gene: TRBV19

CDR3aa: CASSVGAGNTEAFF
CDR3nt: TGTGCCAGCAGCGTAGGGGCGGGGAACACTGAAGCTTTCTTT
d_gene: .
abundance: .
j_gene: TRBJ1-1
len: 14
v_gene: TRBV9

CDR3aa: CASRRGTANSYEQYF
CDR3nt: TGTGCCAGCAGACGCGGGACAGCCAATTCCTACGAGCAGTACTTC
d_gene: .
abundance: .
j_gene: TRBJ2-7
len: 15
v_gene: TRBV6-1

CDR3aa: CASSMGGWNTEAFF
CDR3nt: TGTGCCAGTAGTATGGGAGGGTGGAACACTGAAGCTTTCTTT
d_gene: .
abundance: .
j_gene: TRBJ1-1
len: 14
v_gene: TRBV19

CDR3aa: CASSPVEPGTASSGNTIYF
CDR3nt: TGTGCCAGCTCACCAGTGGAACCGGGGACAGCGAGCTCTGGAAACACCATATATTTT
d_gene: TRBD1
abundance: .
j_gene: TRBJ1-3
len: 19
v_gene: TRBV18

CDR3aa: CAISEGRGHLNTEAFF
CDR3nt: TGTGCCATCAGTGAAGGGAGGGGACACCTCAACACTGAAGCTTTCTTT
d_gene: .
abundance: .
j_gene: TRBJ1-1
len: 16
v_gene: TRBV10-3

CDR3aa: CASSLSVTRSNEQFF
CDR3nt: TGTGCCAGCAGTCTGTCCGTGACTAGGAGTAATGAGCAGTTCTTC
d_gene: .
abundance: .
j_gene: TRBJ2-1
len: 15
v_gene: TRBV28

CDR3aa: CASSPRQPRGGLAGELFF
CDR3nt: TGTGCCAGCTCACCAAGACAGCCCAGGGGCGGTCTCGCCGGGGAGCTGTTTTTT
d_gene: .
abundance: .
j_gene: TRBJ2-2
len: 18
v_gene: TRBV18

CDR3aa: CSVDLGHPYEQYF
CDR3nt: TGCAGCGTAGACCTAGGACACCCCTACGAGCAGTACTTC
d_gene: .
abundance: .
j_gene: TRBJ2-7
len: 13
v_gene: TRBV29-1

CDR3aa: CASRRGQYNEKLFF
CDR3nt: TGCGCCAGCAGACGAGGACAGTATAATGAAAAACTGTTTTTT
d_gene: .
abundance: .
j_gene: TRBJ1-4
len: 14
v_gene: TRBV4-1

CDR3aa: CASIRQGRGTEAFF
CDR3nt: TGTGCCAGCATCCGACAGGGTAGGGGCACTGAAGCTTTCTTT
d_gene: TRBD1
abundance: .
j_gene: TRBJ1-1
len: 14
v_gene: TRBV6-1

CDR3aa: CASRPSSGNTIYF
CDR3nt: TGCGCCTCTAGGCCGAGCTCTGGAAACACCATATATTTT
d_gene: .
abundance: .
j_gene: TRBJ1-3
len: 13
v_gene: TRBV5-1

CDR3aa: CAWGGRGRGQTRHGYTF
CDR3nt: TGTGCCTGGGGGGGCAGAGGCAGGGGGCAAACGAGGCATGGCTACACCTTC
d_gene: TRBD1
abundance: .
j_gene: TRBJ1-2
len: 17
v_gene: TRBV30

CDR3aa: CASSLGQGRDTQYF
CDR3nt: TGTGCCAGCAGTTTGGGACAGGGGAGAGATACGCAGTATTTT
d_gene: TRBD1
abundance: .
j_gene: TRBJ2-3
len: 14
v_gene: TRBV6-5

CDR3aa: CASSLEDRGVTDTQYF
CDR3nt: TGTGCCAGCAGCTTGGAAGACAGGGGGGTCACAGATACGCAGTATTTT
d_gene: TRBD1
abundance: .
j_gene: TRBJ2-3
len: 16
v_gene: TRBV5-5

CDR3aa: CASSEAWRGGGYEQYF
CDR3nt: TGTGCCAGCAGTGAAGCCTGGCGAGGAGGAGGCTACGAGCAGTACTTC
d_gene: .
abundance: .
j_gene: TRBJ2-7
len: 16
v_gene: TRBV6-1

CDR3aa: CASSPPSGRAHTQYF
CDR3nt: TGTGCCAGCAGTCCTCCTAGCGGGAGGGCACATACGCAGTATTTT
d_gene: TRBD2
abundance: .
j_gene: TRBJ2-3
len: 15
v_gene: TRBV28

CDR3aa: CASRVAGLQETQYF
CDR3nt: TGTGCCAGCAGAGTAGCGGGCCTACAAGAGACCCAGTACTTC
d_gene: TRBD2
abundance: .
j_gene: TRBJ2-5
len: 14
v_gene: TRBV27

CDR3aa: CAWTHQGQPQHF
CDR3nt: TGTGCCTGGACCCACCAGGGGCAGCCCCAGCATTTT
d_gene: .
abundance: few
j_gene: TRBJ1-5
len: 12
v_gene: TRBV30

CDR3aa: CASSSQQGANQPQHF
CDR3nt: TGTGCCAGCAGCTCCCAACAGGGGGCCAATCAGCCCCAGCATTTT
d_gene: TRBD1
abundance: .
j_gene: TRBJ1-5
len: 15
v_gene: TRBV7-2

CDR3aa: CASRPGGALAKNIQYF
CDR3nt: TGTGCCAGCAGGCCCGGGGGAGCGCTAGCCAAAAACATTCAGTACTTC
d_gene: .
abundance: once
j_gene: TRBJ2-4
len: 16
v_gene: TRBV27

CDR3aa: CASSQGLAIIGELFF
CDR3nt: TGTGCCAGCAGCCAAGGACTAGCGATTATCGGGGAGCTGTTTTTT
d_gene: TRBD2
abundance: .
j_gene: TRBJ2-2
len: 15
v_gene: TRBV7-2

CDR3aa: CASSLRGDSTDTQYF
CDR3nt: TGTGCCAGCAGCTTAAGAGGAGACAGCACAGATACGCAGTATTTT
d_gene: .
abundance: once
j_gene: TRBJ2-3
len: 15
v_gene: TRBV11-1

CDR3aa: CASMSGGSGQPQHF
CDR3nt: TGTGCCAGCATGTCCGGGGGGTCGGGTCAGCCCCAGCATTTT
d_gene: .
abundance: .
j_gene: TRBJ1-5
len: 14
v_gene: TRBV27

CDR3aa: CASTGTSAETQYF
CDR3nt: TGCGCCAGCACCGGGACTAGCGCGGAGACCCAGTACTTC
d_gene: TRBD2
abundance: .
j_gene: TRBJ2-5
len: 13
v_gene: TRBV23-1

CDR3aa: CASTFTGTNTEAFF
CDR3nt: TGTGCCAGCACTTTCACAGGGACGAACACTGAAGCTTTCTTT
d_gene: .
abundance: .
j_gene: TRBJ1-1
len: 14
v_gene: TRBV6-5

CDR3aa: CASSREDRVDEQYF
CDR3nt: TGCGCCAGCAGCCGTGAGGACAGGGTCGACGAGCAGTACTTC
d_gene: TRBD1
abundance: .
j_gene: TRBJ2-7
len: 14
v_gene: TRBV5-1

CDR3aa: CASSRDRGGEQFF
CDR3nt: TGTGCCAGCTCCCGGGACAGGGGTGGTGAGCAGTTCTTC
d_gene: TRBD1
abundance: .
j_gene: TRBJ2-1
len: 13
v_gene: TRBV2

CDR3aa: CASRRGATSSYEQYF
CDR3nt: TGCGCCAGCAGGCGGGGGGCGACAAGCTCCTACGAGCAGTACTTC
d_gene: TRBD2
abundance: .
j_gene: TRBJ2-7
len: 15
v_gene: TRBV5-1

CDR3aa: CAIGLGQGDGYTF
CDR3nt: TGTGCCATCGGCTTGGGACAGGGAGACGGCTACACCTTC
d_gene: TRBD1
abundance: .
j_gene: TRBJ1-2
len: 13
v_gene: TRBV10-3

CDR3aa: CASIHPEAGNIQYF
CDR3nt: TGTGCCAGCATACATCCGGAGGCGGGAAACATTCAGTACTTC
d_gene: .
abundance: .
j_gene: TRBJ2-4
len: 14
v_gene: TRBV2

CDR3aa: CASRGQNNSPLHF
CDR3nt: TGTGCCAGCCGAGGACAGAATAATTCACCCCTCCACTTT
d_gene: .
abundance: .
j_gene: TRBJ1-6
len: 13
v_gene: TRBV6-5

CDR3aa: CASSQERLAGVEQYF
CDR3nt: TGTGCCAGCAGCCAAGAACGGCTAGCGGGGGTCGAGCAGTACTTC
d_gene: TRBD2
abundance: .
j_gene: TRBJ2-7
len: 15
v_gene: TRBV14

CDR3aa: CASSEYRASVSTDTQYF
CDR3nt: TGTGCCAGCAGTGAATATAGGGCTAGCGTTAGCACAGATACGCAGTATTTT
d_gene: .
abundance: .
j_gene: TRBJ2-3
len: 17
v_gene: TRBV25-1